The clone carrying this T cell receptor (beta chain) has ten or more counts. The antigen is unknown. Noted time point: newly diagnosed GD, antithyroid drugs for less than 3 months. TCR sequences were obtained from RNA taken from PBMCs. Patients all came to the study from an endocrinology department in Xi'an, China. The entry originates in a study of regulatory T cells in long-lasting Graves disease. Building of the TCR beta libraries involved iRepertoire HTBI primers and Arm-PCR of CDR3 regions. One entry per CDR3 protein, called by TCRdb with MiXCR from the multiplex PCR reads. The table shows about 200,000 distinct CDR3 sequences, with 15% to 20% occurring only once. Study-wide results and limits: Persistent disease samples used TRBV28, TRBJ1-2 and TRBJ2-5 preferentially. Sample size was small, which may have lowered accuracy.

The CDR3 has 15 residues. V lost 4 bases to trimming and J lost 2 bases; unmatched junction nucleotides: 4. Germline CDR1 ENHRY, CDR2 SYGVKD. This chain connects TRBV10-3 to TRBJ2-7; 11 bases are shared with TRBD2. Sequences were derived from peripheral blood mononuclear cells (PBMCs), sampled at new diagnosis, from a patient treated with antithyroid drugs. The clonotype originates from a female donor with Graves disease. The CDR3 coding sequence is TGTGCCATCAGTGGACTAGCGGGACAGACCTACGAGCAGTACTTC. Translation gives CAISGLAGQTYEQYF.